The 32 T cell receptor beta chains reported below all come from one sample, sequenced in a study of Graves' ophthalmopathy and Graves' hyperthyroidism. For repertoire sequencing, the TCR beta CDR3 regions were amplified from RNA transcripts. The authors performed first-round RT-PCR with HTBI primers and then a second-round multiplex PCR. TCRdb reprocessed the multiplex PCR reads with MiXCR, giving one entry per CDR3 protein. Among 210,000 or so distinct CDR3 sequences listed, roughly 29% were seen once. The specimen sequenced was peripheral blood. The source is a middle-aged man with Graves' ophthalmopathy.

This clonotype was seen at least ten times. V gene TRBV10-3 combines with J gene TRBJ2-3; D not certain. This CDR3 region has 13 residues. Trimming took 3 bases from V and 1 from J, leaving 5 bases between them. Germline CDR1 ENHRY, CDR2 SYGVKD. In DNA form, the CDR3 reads TGTGCCATCAGTGAACGAGGCACAGATACGCAGTATTTT. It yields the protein CAISERGTDTQYF.

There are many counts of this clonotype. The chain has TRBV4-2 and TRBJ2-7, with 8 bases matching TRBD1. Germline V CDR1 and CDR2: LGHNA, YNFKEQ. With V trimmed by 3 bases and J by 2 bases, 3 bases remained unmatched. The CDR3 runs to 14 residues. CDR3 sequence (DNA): TGTGCCAGCAGCCAGCTGGACAGGGCCTACGAGCAGTACTTC. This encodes CASSQLDRAYEQYF.

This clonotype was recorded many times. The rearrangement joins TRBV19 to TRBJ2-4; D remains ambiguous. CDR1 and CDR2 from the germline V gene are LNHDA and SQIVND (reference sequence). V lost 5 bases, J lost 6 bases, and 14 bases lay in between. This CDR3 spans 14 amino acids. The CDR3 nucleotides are TGTGCCAGTAGTCCCCCGGGCCCGGGAAACATTCAGTACTTC. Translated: CASSPPGPGNIQYF.

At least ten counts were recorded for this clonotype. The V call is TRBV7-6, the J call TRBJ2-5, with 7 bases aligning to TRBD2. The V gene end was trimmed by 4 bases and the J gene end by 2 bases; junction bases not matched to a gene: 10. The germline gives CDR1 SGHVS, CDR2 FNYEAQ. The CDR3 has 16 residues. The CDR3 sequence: CASSSPLTSRQETQYF. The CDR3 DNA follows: TGTGCCAGCAGCTCGCCCCTGACTAGCAGACAAGAGACCCAGTACTTC.

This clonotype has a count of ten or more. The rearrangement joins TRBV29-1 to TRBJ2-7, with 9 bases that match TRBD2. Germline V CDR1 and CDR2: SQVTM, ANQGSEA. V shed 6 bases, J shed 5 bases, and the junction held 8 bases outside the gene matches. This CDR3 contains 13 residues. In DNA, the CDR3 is TGCAGCGTACTAGCGGGTTATAGCAACGAGCAGTACTTC. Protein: CSVLAGYSNEQYF.

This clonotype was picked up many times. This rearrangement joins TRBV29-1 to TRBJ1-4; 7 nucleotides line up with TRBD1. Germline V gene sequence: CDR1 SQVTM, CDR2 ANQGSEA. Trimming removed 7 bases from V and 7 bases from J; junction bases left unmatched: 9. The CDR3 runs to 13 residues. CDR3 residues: CSGITGAAEKLFF. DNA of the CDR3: TGCAGCGGTATAACAGGGGCGGCTGAAAAACTGTTTTTT.

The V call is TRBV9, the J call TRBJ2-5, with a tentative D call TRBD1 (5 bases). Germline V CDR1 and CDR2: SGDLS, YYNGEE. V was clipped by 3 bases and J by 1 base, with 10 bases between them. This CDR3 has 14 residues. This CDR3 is CASSADSVQETQYF. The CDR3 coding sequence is TGTGCCAGCAGCGCCGACAGTGTCCAAGAGACCCAGTACTTC.

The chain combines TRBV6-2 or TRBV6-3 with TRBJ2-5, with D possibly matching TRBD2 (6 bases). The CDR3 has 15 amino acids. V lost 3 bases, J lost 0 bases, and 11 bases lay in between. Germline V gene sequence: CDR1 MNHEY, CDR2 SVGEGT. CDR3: CASSYYAGYQETQYF. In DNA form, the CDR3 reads TGTGCCAGCAGTTATTATGCGGGATACCAAGAGACCCAGTACTTC.

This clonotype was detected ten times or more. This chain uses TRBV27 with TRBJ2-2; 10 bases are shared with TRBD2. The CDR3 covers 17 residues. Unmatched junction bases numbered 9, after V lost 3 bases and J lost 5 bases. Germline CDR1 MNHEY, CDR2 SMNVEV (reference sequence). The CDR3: CASSFFSGRVNTGELFF. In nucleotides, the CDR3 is TGTGCCAGCAGTTTCTTCAGCGGGAGGGTTAATACCGGGGAGCTGTTTTTT.

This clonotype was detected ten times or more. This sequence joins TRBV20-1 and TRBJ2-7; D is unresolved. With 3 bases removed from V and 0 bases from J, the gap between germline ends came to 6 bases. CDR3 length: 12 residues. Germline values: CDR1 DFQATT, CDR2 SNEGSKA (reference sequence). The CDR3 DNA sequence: TGCAGTGCTAGGTTAATCTCCTACGAGCAGTACTTC. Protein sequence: CSARLISYEQYF.

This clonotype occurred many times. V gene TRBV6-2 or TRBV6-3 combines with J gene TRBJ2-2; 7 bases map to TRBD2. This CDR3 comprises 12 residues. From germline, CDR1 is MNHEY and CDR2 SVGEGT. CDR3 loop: CGSRRETGELFF. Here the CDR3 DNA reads TGTGGGTCGAGGCGGGAGACGGGGGAGCTGTTTTTT.

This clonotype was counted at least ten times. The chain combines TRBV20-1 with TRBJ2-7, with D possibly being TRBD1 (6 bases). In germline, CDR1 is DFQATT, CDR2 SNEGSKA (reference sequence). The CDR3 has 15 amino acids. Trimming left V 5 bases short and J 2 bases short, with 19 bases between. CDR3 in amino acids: CSAGGSDTRAYEQYF. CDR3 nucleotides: TGCAGTGCTGGGGGCTCGGACACCCGGGCCTACGAGCAGTACTTC.

The CDR3 here is CASTRNAGSGRGLEQYF. DNA for the CDR3: TGTGCCAGTACGAGGAATGCGGGTAGCGGGAGGGGGTTGGAGCAGTACTTC. The J gene is TRBJ2-7, the V gene TRBV6-1, with TRBD2 matching 11 bases. V was clipped by 9 bases and J by 7 bases; unmatched bases: 20. Germline CDR1 and CDR2: MNHNS and SASEGT. The CDR3 loop spans 17 amino acids.

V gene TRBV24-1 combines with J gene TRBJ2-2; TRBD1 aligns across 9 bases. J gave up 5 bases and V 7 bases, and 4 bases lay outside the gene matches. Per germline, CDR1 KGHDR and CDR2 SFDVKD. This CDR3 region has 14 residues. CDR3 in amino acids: CATRGQGGTGELFF. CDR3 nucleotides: TGTGCCACCAGGGGACAGGGCGGGACCGGGGAGCTGTTTTTT.

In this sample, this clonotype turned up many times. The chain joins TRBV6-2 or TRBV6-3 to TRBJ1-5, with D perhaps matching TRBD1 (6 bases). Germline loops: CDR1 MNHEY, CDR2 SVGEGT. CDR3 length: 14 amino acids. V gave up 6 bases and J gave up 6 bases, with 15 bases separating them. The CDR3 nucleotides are TGTGCCAGCAGGGGGGCAGGGGACGGTCAGCCCCAGCATTTT. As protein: CASRGAGDGQPQHF.

CDR3 protein: CSVDRGLSYGYTF. In DNA, the CDR3 is TGCAGCGTGGACAGGGGGTTATCCTATGGCTACACCTTC. The chain links TRBV29-1 to TRBJ1-2; 10 bases align to TRBD1. Germline assignment: CDR1 SQVTM and CDR2 ANQGSEA. This CDR3 contains 13 residues. The V and J ends lost 6 bases and 4 bases, in that order; junction bases with no gene match: 5.

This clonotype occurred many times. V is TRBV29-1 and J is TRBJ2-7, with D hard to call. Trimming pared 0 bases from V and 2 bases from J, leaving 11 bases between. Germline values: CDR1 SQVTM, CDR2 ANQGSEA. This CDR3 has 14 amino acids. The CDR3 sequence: CSVEEDGSAYEQYF. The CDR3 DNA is TGCAGCGTTGAAGAAGACGGATCCGCCTACGAGCAGTACTTC.

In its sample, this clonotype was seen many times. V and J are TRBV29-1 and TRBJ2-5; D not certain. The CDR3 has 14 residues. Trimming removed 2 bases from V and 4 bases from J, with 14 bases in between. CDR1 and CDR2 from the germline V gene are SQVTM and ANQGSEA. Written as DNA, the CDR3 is TGCAGCGTTGAAACCGTAGATGAAGGAGAGACCCAGTACTTC. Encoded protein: CSVETVDEGETQYF.

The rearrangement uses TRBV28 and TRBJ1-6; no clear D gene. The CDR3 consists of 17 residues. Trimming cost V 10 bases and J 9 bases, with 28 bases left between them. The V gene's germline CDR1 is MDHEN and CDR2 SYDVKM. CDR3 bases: TGTGCCACCCTTTCGCGGAGGGTCCCTCTGGTGGGTTCACCCCTCCACTTT. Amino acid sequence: CATLSRRVPLVGSPLHF.

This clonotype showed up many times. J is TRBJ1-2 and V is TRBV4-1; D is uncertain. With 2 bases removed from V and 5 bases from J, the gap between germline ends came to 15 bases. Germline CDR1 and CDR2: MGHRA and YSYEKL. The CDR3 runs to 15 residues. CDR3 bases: TGCGCCAGCAGCCAAAATGGTCCGGAGTATTATGGCTACACCTTC. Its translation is CASSQNGPEYYGYTF.

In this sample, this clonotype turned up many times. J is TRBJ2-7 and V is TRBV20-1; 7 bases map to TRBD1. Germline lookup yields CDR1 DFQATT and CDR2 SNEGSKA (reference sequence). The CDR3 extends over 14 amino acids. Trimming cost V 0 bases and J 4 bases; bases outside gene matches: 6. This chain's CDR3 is CSARDAGTDYEQYF. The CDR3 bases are TGCAGTGCTAGAGATGCCGGGACAGATTACGAGCAGTACTTC.

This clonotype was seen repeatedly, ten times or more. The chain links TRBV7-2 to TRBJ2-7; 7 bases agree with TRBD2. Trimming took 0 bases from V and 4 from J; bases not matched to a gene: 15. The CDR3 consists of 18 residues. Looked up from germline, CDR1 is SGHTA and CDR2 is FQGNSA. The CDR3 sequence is CASSLAHPSRELHYEQYF. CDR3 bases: TGTGCCAGCAGCTTAGCTCACCCCTCGCGGGAGCTCCATTACGAGCAGTACTTC.

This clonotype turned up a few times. The CDR3 is CASGTGAGGTQYF. The DNA for the CDR3 is TGTGCTAGTGGCACAGGTGCAGGGGGGACCCAGTACTTC. V gene TRBV12-5 combines with J gene TRBJ2-5; 7 nucleotides match TRBD1. Germline V gene lookup returns CDR1 LGHNT and CDR2 FRNRAP. The trim removed 6 bases at V and 7 bases at J, leaving 8 bases unmatched. The CDR3 spans 13 residues.

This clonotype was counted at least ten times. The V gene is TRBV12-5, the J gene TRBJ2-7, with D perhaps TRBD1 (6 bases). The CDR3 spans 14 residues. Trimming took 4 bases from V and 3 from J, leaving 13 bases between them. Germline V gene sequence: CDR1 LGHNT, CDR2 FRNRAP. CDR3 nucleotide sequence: TGTGCTAGTGGTTCAGGGGCTCATGACTACGAGCAGTACTTC. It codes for CASGSGAHDYEQYF.

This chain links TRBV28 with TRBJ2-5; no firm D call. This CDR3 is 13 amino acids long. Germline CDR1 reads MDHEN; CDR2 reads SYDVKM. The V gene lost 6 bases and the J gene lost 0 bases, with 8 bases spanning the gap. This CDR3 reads CASSPQNQETQYF. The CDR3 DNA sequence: TGTGCCAGCAGCCCACAGAACCAAGAGACCCAGTACTTC.

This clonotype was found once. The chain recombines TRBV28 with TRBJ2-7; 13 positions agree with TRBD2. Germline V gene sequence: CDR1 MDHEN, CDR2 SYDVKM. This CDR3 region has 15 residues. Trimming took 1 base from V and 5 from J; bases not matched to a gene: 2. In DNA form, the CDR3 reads TGTGCCAGCAGTTTATTGGGGACTAGCGGGGACGAGCAGTACTTC. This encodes CASSLLGTSGDEQYF. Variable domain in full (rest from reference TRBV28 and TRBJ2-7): DVKVTQSSRYLVKRTGEKVFLECVQDMDHENMFWYRQDPGLGLRLIYFSYDVKMKEKGDIPEGYSVSREKKERFSLILESASTNQTSMYLCASSLLGTSGDEQYFGPGTRLTVT.

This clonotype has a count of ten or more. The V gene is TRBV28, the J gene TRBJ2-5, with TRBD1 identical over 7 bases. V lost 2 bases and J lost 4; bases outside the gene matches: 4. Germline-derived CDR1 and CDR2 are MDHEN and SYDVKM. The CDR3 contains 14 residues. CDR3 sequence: CASSLTQGPETQYF. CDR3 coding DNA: TGTGCCAGCAGTTTAACACAGGGGCCAGAGACCCAGTACTTC.

CDR3 DNA sequence: TGTGCCAGCAGTTCCCCTCCCGGGACGGAGAGCTCCTACGAGCAGTACTTC. Amino acid sequence: CASSSPPGTESSYEQYF. The chain employs TRBV28 and TRBJ2-7; D assignment may be TRBD1 or TRBD2 (5 bases each). Trimming removed 4 bases at V and 0 bases at J, with 19 bases between. Germline loops: CDR1 MDHEN, CDR2 SYDVKM. This CDR3 region has 17 residues.

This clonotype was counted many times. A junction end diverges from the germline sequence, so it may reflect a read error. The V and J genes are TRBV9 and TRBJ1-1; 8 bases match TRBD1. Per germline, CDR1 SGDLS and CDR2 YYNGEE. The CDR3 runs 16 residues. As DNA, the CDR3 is TGTGCCAGCAGCGCCCATCCGGGACAGGAGAACACTGAGGCTTTCTTT. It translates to CASSAHPGQENTEAFF.

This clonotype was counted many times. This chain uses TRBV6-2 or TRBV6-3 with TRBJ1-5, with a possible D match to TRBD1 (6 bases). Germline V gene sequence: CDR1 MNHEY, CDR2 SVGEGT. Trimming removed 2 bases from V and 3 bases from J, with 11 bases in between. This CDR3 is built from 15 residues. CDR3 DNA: TGTGCCAGCAGTTACCGGGGGGCCTACAATCAGCCCCAGCATTTT. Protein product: CASSYRGAYNQPQHF.

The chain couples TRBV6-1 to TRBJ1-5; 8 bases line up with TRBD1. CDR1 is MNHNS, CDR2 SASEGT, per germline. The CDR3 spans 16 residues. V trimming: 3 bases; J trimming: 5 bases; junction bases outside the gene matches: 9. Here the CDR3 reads CASSEPGQVPDQPQHF. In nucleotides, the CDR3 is TGTGCCAGCAGTGAGCCGGGACAGGTCCCCGATCAGCCCCAGCATTTT.

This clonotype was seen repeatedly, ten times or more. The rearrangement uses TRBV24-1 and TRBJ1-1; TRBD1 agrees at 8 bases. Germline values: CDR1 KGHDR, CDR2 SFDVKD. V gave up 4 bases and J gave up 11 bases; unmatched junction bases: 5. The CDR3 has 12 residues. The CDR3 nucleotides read TGTGCCACCAGTGACACGGACAGGGCGGCTTTCTTT. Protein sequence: CATSDTDRAAFF.